This T cell receptor beta chain was identified during a study of patients and donors after allogeneic stem cell transplantation. MiXCR, applied by TCRdb to the RT-PCR reads, yields one record per CDR3 protein. This sample has 920,000 or so distinct CDR3 sequences, with roughly 18% found just once. V was shortened by 6 bases and J by 5 bases, with 13 bases between the two germline ends. CDR1 SQVTM and CDR2 ANQGSEA come from the germline V gene. The CDR3 has 12 residues. The sample taken for sequencing was blood, either unsorted or a sorted T cell fraction (not recorded which). This chain uses TRBV29-1 with TRBJ2-5; D remains unclear. This receptor was taken from a human donor who was either an allogeneic HSCT recipient or a stem cell or donor lymphocyte infusion donor (not recorded which). It is not recorded whose cells these are; they may come from a transplant donor. CDR3 coding DNA: TGCAGCGTGGAGTCCTACGGCGAGACCCAGTACTTC. Protein sequence: CSVESYGETQYF.